These 24 T cell receptor beta chains were sequenced from one sample in a study of blood T cell repertoires in COVID-19 (dated by TCRdb to 2018 to 2021). The library was prepared using the immunoSEQ multiplex PCR assay. The immuneACCESS repertoire file appears here via TCRdb, limited to in-frame rearrangements. These files lack a portion of the clones; in checked studies, under half of the deficit traces to unresolved V genes, and the cause of the others is not known. The table for this sample lists more than 30,000 clones; 87% of them were counted only once. Of the sample, around 24% falls within the top ten clones. Sequenced material: peripheral blood. These receptors were collected from a man in his fifties or sixties with active or convalescent COVID-19.

This rearrangement joins TRBV28 to TRBJ2-3; D is perhaps TRBD2 (5 bases). Trimming removed 5 bases at V and 6 bases at J, with 18 bases between. The V gene's germline CDR1 is MDHEN and CDR2 SYDVKM. This CDR3 comprises 15 residues. The CDR3 sequence is CASSTWTGFGDTQYF. In nucleotides, the CDR3 is TGTGCCAGCAGTACTTGGACGGGGTTTGGTGATACGCAGTATTTT.

This rearrangement joins TRBV27 to TRBJ1-1; 11 bases are a match to TRBD1. Germline CDR1 MNHEY, CDR2 SMNVEV (reference sequence). The V and J ends lost 5 bases and 8 bases, in that order; junction bases with no gene match: 10. The CDR3 sequence is 15 residues long. CDR3 sequence (DNA): TGTGCCAGCAGTCCCGGGACAGGGGGTTATTCGGAAGCTTTCTTT. Amino acid sequence: CASSPGTGGYSEAFF.

The chain links TRBV19 to TRBJ1-6; no clear D. This CDR3 comprises 17 residues. The V gene lost 7 bases and the J gene lost 0 bases, with 16 bases spanning the gap. The germline gives CDR1 LNHDA, CDR2 SQIVND (reference sequence). CDR3 sequence (DNA): TGTGCCAGTATGAGGAGCGCCAGCGGCTCCTATAATTCACCCCTCCACTTT. This translates into CASMRSASGSYNSPLHF. The variable domain in full, completed from reference TRBV19 and TRBJ1-6, reads DGGITQSPKYLFRKEGQNVTLSCEQNLNHDAMYWYRQDPGQGLRLIYYSQIVNDFQKGDIAEGYSVSREKKESFPLTVTSAQKNPTAFYLCASMRSASGSYNSPLHFGNGTRLTVT.

J is TRBJ2-7 and V is TRBV19; D perhaps matches TRBD2 (6 bases). The V end lost 6 bases, the J end lost 0 bases, and 15 bases lay between the germline ends. CDR3 length: 15 residues. The germline V gene has CDR1 LNHDA and CDR2 SQIVND (reference sequence). CDR3 sequence reads: CASRAMGGSSYEQYF. DNA of the CDR3: TGTGCCAGTAGGGCCATGGGGGGAAGCTCCTACGAGCAGTACTTC.

On this clone: The same CDR3 can be traced to other DNA sequences in this sample. The rearrangement joins TRBV20-1 to TRBJ2-7; D uncertain. Trimming left V 3 bases short and J 5 bases short, with 8 bases between. The V gene's germline CDR1 is DFQATT and CDR2 SNEGSKA (reference sequence). The CDR3 is made up of 11 amino acids. DNA for the CDR3: TGCAGTGCTAGTTCAGGCCACGAGCAGTACTTC. It is translated as CSASSGHEQYF.

The rearrangement joins TRBV5-1 to TRBJ2-4; TRBD1 might be the D (5 bases). Germline CDR1 is SGHRS and CDR2 is YFSETQ. The CDR3 covers 14 residues. V was shortened by 6 bases and J by 6 bases, with 16 bases between the two germline ends. CDR3 nucleotides: TGCGCCAGCAAGACACAGGAGATCGGAAACATTCAGTACTTC. Amino acid sequence: CASKTQEIGNIQYF.

The chain combines TRBV3-1 (or the pseudogene TRBV3-2) with TRBJ2-4; D is unresolved. Germline CDR1 and CDR2: LGHDT and YNNKEL (reference sequence). Trimming removed 2 bases at V and 5 bases at J, with 4 bases between. CDR3 length: 12 amino acids. For the CDR3, the DNA is TGTGCCAGCAGCCAACGTGAAAACATTCAGTACTTC. Its translation is CASSQRENIQYF.

The genes are TRBV7-9 and TRBJ1-2; 10 nucleotides match TRBD1. This CDR3 contains 16 residues. CDR1 is SEHNR, CDR2 FQNEAQ, per germline (reference sequence). The trim removed 5 bases at V and 4 bases at J, leaving 10 bases unmatched. The CDR3 protein is CASSDSGTGAGYGYTF. Here the CDR3 DNA reads TGTGCCAGCAGCGATTCCGGGACAGGGGCGGGCTATGGCTACACCTTC.

This sequence joins TRBV6-2 or TRBV6-3 and TRBJ2-5; 12 bases are a match to TRBD2. CDR1 is MNHEY, CDR2 SVGEGT, per germline. The ends lost 0 bases at V and 1 base at J; junction bases unmatched: 6. The CDR3 is 18 residues long. The CDR3 bases are TGTGCCAGCAGTTACTCATACGGACTAGCGGGACTCCAAGAGACCCAGTACTTC. Encoded protein: CASSYSYGLAGLQETQYF.

The CDR3 nucleotides are TGTGCCAGCAGCCAAGAGAGGAATTCACCCCTCCACTTT. It is translated as CASSQERNSPLHF. The J gene is TRBJ1-6, the V gene TRBV3-1 (or the pseudogene TRBV3-2); unclear D gene. With 0 bases removed from V and 7 bases from J, the gap between germline ends came to 4 bases. Germline CDR1 reads LGHDT; CDR2 reads YNNKEL (reference sequence). CDR3 size: 13 residues.

This chain links TRBV9 with TRBJ1-1, with a tentative D call TRBD1 (6 bases). Trimming took off 3 bases at V and 0 bases at J, with 15 bases between the two ends. The germline gives CDR1 SGDLS, CDR2 YYNGEE. The CDR3 is made up of 16 amino acids. The CDR3 protein is CASSGRDIYLNTEAFF. The CDR3 DNA is TGTGCCAGCAGCGGCCGGGACATTTACCTGAACACTGAAGCTTTCTTT.

This clone was picked up one time. The chain couples TRBV2 to TRBJ1-2, with a weak D call TRBD1 (6 bases). The germline V gene encodes CDR1 SNHLY and CDR2 FYNNEI. V lost 4 bases and J lost 8, with 11 bases in between. The CDR3 consists of 12 residues. The CDR3 sequence is CASSVQGSGYTF. CDR3 nucleotides: TGTGCCAGCAGTGTACAGGGCTCCGGCTACACCTTC.

This clone showed up just once. The CDR3 protein is CAWSEDRDSGNTIYF. The CDR3 DNA reads TGTGCCTGGAGTGAGGACAGGGACTCTGGAAACACCATATATTTT. J is TRBJ1-3 and V is TRBV30, with 8 bases identical to TRBD1. Germline CDR1 and CDR2: GTSNPN and SVGIG (reference sequence). The CDR3 spans 15 residues. Losses at the gene ends were 1 base for V and 0 bases for J; bases not matched to a gene: 2.

J is TRBJ2-6 and V is TRBV27; D remains unclear. The CDR3 runs 14 residues. Germline-derived CDR1 and CDR2 are MNHEY and SMNVEV (reference sequence). V was shortened by 3 bases and J by 0 bases, with 3 bases between the two germline ends. CDR3 protein: CASSFLSGANVLTF. CDR3 sequence (DNA): TGTGCCAGCAGTTTCCTCTCTGGGGCCAACGTCCTGACTTTC.

The chain couples TRBV7-2 to TRBJ1-6, with 11 bases that match TRBD1. V trimming: 6 bases; J trimming: 9 bases; junction bases outside the gene matches: 4. Per the germline V gene, CDR1 is SGHTA and CDR2 is FQGNSA. This CDR3 has 14 residues. The CDR3, as DNA: TGTGCCAGCAGTTGGGACAGGGGGAGTTCACCCCTCCACTTT. Translated, it gives CASSWDRGSSPLHF. The full variable domain, rest sourced from reference TRBV7-2 and TRBJ1-6, is GAGVSQSPSNKVTEKGKDVELRCDPISGHTALYWYRQSLGQGLEFLIYFQGNSAPDKSGLPSDRFSAERTGGSVSTLTIQRTQQEDSAVYLCASSWDRGSSPLHFGNGTRLTVT.

The J gene is TRBJ2-2, the V gene TRBV6-5, with D possibly TRBD1 on 6 matching bases. CDR1 MNHEY and CDR2 SVGAGI come from the germline V gene. The V and J ends lost 4 bases and 5 bases respectively, with 11 bases between them. This CDR3 has 14 amino acids. In nucleotides, the CDR3 is TGTGCCAGCAGTTCCACAGGGTCGACCGGGGAGCTGTTTTTT. It codes for CASSSTGSTGELFF.

The chain links TRBV28 to TRBJ1-2; tentative D call: TRBD1 (6 bases). The CDR3 extends over 13 amino acids. V shed 5 bases and J shed 4 bases, with 11 bases lying between them. The V gene's germline CDR1 is MDHEN and CDR2 SYDVKM. The CDR3 bases are TGTGCCAGCAGTATAGGACAGAGCTATGGCTACACCTTC. This encodes CASSIGQSYGYTF.

This clone has just one count. J is TRBJ2-7 and V is TRBV28; D perhaps matches TRBD2 (5 bases). Germline V gives CDR1 MDHEN, CDR2 SYDVKM. The CDR3 length is 16 residues. Trimming took off 5 bases at V and 0 bases at J, with 17 bases between the two ends. The CDR3 bases are TGTGCCAGCAGTCCTCCCGGCAGGAGGAGCTCCTACGAGCAGTACGTC. The encoded protein is CASSPPGRRSSYEQYV.

The chain is built from TRBV9 and TRBJ2-5; TRBD2 matches 10 bases. The ends lost 3 bases at V and 3 bases at J; junction bases unmatched: 5. Germline V CDR1 and CDR2: SGDLS, YYNGEE. The CDR3 is made up of 15 amino acids. CDR3 sequence: CASSGSGLAEETQYF. Written as DNA, the CDR3 is TGTGCCAGCAGCGGCTCCGGACTAGCGGAAGAGACCCAGTACTTC.

The chain couples TRBV7-3 to TRBJ1-1; 8 bases fit TRBD1. CDR3 size: 15 residues. Germline V gives CDR1 SGHTA, CDR2 FQGTGA. With 6 bases clipped from V and 5 bases from J, the junction kept 11 bases outside the gene matches. The CDR3, as DNA: TGTGCCAGCAGACCCGGGCCCCAGGGGGCGACTGAAGCTTTCTTT. Translation gives CASRPGPQGATEAFF.

The chain joins TRBV5-1 to TRBJ1-2; unclear D gene. The CDR3 runs to 12 residues. V was pared by 1 base and J by 8 bases, with 9 bases between. Germline lookup yields CDR1 SGHRS and CDR2 YFSETQ. CDR3 residues: CASSLSGEGYTF. The CDR3 nucleotides are TGCGCCAGCAGCTTGTCCGGGGAAGGCTACACCTTC.

The rearrangement joins TRBV18 to TRBJ1-3, with D possibly TRBD1 on 6 matching bases. The V and J ends lost 8 bases and 3 bases respectively, with 23 bases between them. The CDR3 length is 17 residues. The germline gives CDR1 KGHSH, CDR2 LQKENI. CDR3 sequence: CASLLERGWGLGNTIYF. For the CDR3, the DNA is TGTGCCAGCCTACTTGAACGAGGCTGGGGGCTTGGAAACACCATATATTTT. The complete variable domain, with remaining parts taken from reference TRBV18 and TRBJ1-3, reads NAGVMQNPRHLVRRRGQEARLRCSPMKGHSHVYWYRQLPEEGLKFMVYLQKENIIDESGMPKERFSAEFPKEGPSILRIQQVVRGDSAAYFCASLLERGWGLGNTIYFGEGSWLTVV.

The chain combines TRBV10-3 with TRBJ2-2, with 7 positions matching TRBD2. CDR3 length: 15 residues. Germline V CDR1 and CDR2: ENHRY, SYGVKD. V was clipped by 8 bases and J by 3 bases; unmatched bases: 9. CDR3 DNA: TGTGCCATCGGTACGCGGGAGCGGGACACCGGGGAGCTGTTTTTT. Its protein product is CAIGTRERDTGELFF.

The rearrangement joins TRBV7-6 to TRBJ1-2; D unclear. Germline V gives CDR1 SGHVS, CDR2 FNYEAQ. The CDR3 contains 16 residues. V lost 7 bases and J lost 2, with 20 bases in between. The CDR3 DNA reads as TGTGCCAGCACCCCACACCCGGGTACCGTAAACTATGGCTACACCTTC. As protein: CASTPHPGTVNYGYTF.